A few counts support the clone carrying this T cell receptor beta chain. TCRdb re-derived calls from the 5' RACE reads in MiXCR, one entry per CDR3 protein. The sample lists a few hundred thousand distinct CDR3 sequences, 6.5% to 8.5% occurring once. CDR3 size: 15 residues. Germline lookup yields CDR1 SGHNT and CDR2 YYREEE (reference sequence). Trimming pared 5 bases from V and 2 bases from J, leaving 17 bases between. This sample was included in a study of T cells after yellow fever vaccination. The clonotype was recovered from a man between 18 and 35 years old who received the YFV17D yellow fever vaccine. The chain recombines TRBV5-4 with TRBJ2-7; D remains unclear. This specimen consisted of PBMCs, obtained approximately 47 days after the first yellow fever vaccination. CDR3 nucleotide sequence: TGTGCCAGCAGTTTTGGGTGGGAAGCAACCTACGAGCAGTACTTC. Translating it yields CASSFGWEATYEQYF.